The next 17 T cell receptor beta chains were all read from a single sample in a study of cytomegalovirus exposure and HLA in healthy donors. The study ran its PCR with 60 Vbeta and 13 Jbeta primers. Clones were sequenced by immunoSEQ multiplex PCR, and TCRdb holds only the in-frame ones, with some missing. This table has under 150,000 clones, roughly 65% appearing once. What was sequenced was PBMCs. The source is a man aged 35-49 years in good health and CMV-seropositive.

The CDR3 loop is CASSLGTGREGYTF. CDR3 nucleotide sequence: TGTGCCAGCAGCTTAGGGACAGGTCGCGAAGGCTACACCTTC. The chain has TRBV7-2 and TRBJ1-2, with 7 bases fitting TRBD1. Trimming took 1 base from V and 8 from J; bases not matched to a gene: 7. The germline V gene has CDR1 SGHTA and CDR2 FQGNSA. The CDR3 has 14 amino acids.

The rearrangement uses TRBV29-1 and TRBJ2-5; possibly TRBD2 for D (5 bases). The CDR3 is made up of 12 amino acids. The germline V gene encodes CDR1 SQVTM and CDR2 ANQGSEA. V lost 6 bases and J 4 bases, leaving 12 bases between the germline ends. CDR3 coding DNA: TGCAGCGTGGCCACTAGTGGAGAGACCCAGTACTTC. Protein: CSVATSGETQYF.

The chain is built from TRBV6-1 and TRBJ1-4; 10 bases align to TRBD1. Germline values: CDR1 MNHNS, CDR2 SASEGT. Trimming removed 2 bases from V and 6 bases from J; junction bases left unmatched: 6. The length of the CDR3 is 16 residues. CDR3 coding DNA: TGTGCCAGCAGTGAAAGGACAGGGGGAGAAGATGAAAAACTGTTTTTT. It is translated as CASSERTGGEDEKLFF.

This clone has only a few counts. J is TRBJ2-6 and V is TRBV9; possibly TRBD1 for D (6 bases). Germline values: CDR1 SGDLS, CDR2 YYNGEE. The V and J ends lost 3 bases and 1 base respectively, with 8 bases between them. The CDR3 is 15 residues long. The CDR3 is CASSETGSGANVLTF. The DNA for the CDR3 is TGTGCCAGCAGCGAAACAGGGTCTGGGGCCAACGTCCTGACTTTC.

The J gene is TRBJ2-5, the V gene TRBV21-1; the DNA was not compared with TRBD2, the D call given in the table. TRBV21-1 is a documented pseudogene. The CDR3 is 10 amino acids. This chain's CDR3 is CAIEFETQYF. For the CDR3, the DNA is TGTGCCATCGAGTTTGAGACCCAGTACTTC.

V and J are TRBV5-5 and TRBJ2-7; 8 positions match TRBD1. The J segment lost 2 bases and the V segment lost 0 bases, leaving 4 bases of the junction unmatched. This CDR3 contains 15 residues. The germline gives CDR1 SGHKS, CDR2 YYEKEE (reference sequence). The CDR3, as DNA: TGTGCCAGCAGCTTGGAGGACAGGGCGACCTACGAGCAGTACTTC. As protein: CASSLEDRATYEQYF.

The gene calls are TRBV4-2 and TRBJ2-7; 10 bases map to TRBD2. V was clipped by 4 bases and J by 6 bases; unmatched bases: 12. The CDR3 is 16 residues long. CDR1 and CDR2 from the germline V gene are LGHNA and YNFKEQ. Here the CDR3 DNA reads TGTGCCAGCAGCCTCCAGGACCTAGCGGGAGCAGGCGAGCAGTACTTC. Translating it yields CASSLQDLAGAGEQYF.

J is TRBJ1-2 and V is TRBV5-4; 9 nucleotides line up with TRBD1. The V gene's germline CDR1 is SGHNT and CDR2 YYREEE (reference sequence). The CDR3 sequence is 14 residues long. V was clipped by 0 bases and J by 8 bases; unmatched bases: 5. The CDR3 DNA is TGTGCCAGCAGCTTGGCCGGGACAGGGTGCGGCTACACCTTC. Translated, it gives CASSLAGTGCGYTF. Complete variable domain (other parts from reference TRBV5-4 and TRBJ1-2): ETGVTQSPTHLIKTRGQQVTLRCSSQSGHNTVSWYQQALGQGPQFIFQYYREEENGRGNFPPRFSGLQFPNYSSELNVNALELDDSALYLCASSLAGTGCGYTFGSGTRLTVV.

This clone has just a few counts. This sequence joins TRBV5-1 and TRBJ2-3; 10 bases fit TRBD1. V trimming: 4 bases; J trimming: 5 bases; junction bases outside the gene matches: 7. Germline CDR1 SGHRS, CDR2 YFSETQ. The CDR3 loop spans 15 amino acids. The chain's CDR3 is CASSRDRGLGDTQYF. DNA for the CDR3: TGCGCCAGCAGCCGAGACAGGGGGCTTGGAGATACGCAGTATTTT.

This clone was seen a handful of times. The chain joins TRBV5-4 to TRBJ1-4; 7 positions match TRBD1. The CDR3 loop spans 17 amino acids. The V and J ends lost 2 bases and 1 base, in that order; junction bases with no gene match: 8. Germline V gene sequence: CDR1 SGHNT, CDR2 YYREEE (reference sequence). CDR3 in amino acids: CASSFERQGKTNEKLFF. As DNA, the CDR3 is TGTGCCAGCAGCTTTGAACGACAGGGTAAAACTAATGAAAAACTGTTTTTT.

CDR3 in DNA: TGTGCCAGCAGGAACGGGGAGCATAATTCACCCCTCCACTTT. The encoded protein is CASRNGEHNSPLHF. V and J are TRBV27 and TRBJ1-6; no definite D call. V lost 6 bases, J lost 5 bases, and 11 bases lay in between. CDR1 and CDR2 (germline): MNHEY, SMNVEV (reference sequence). The CDR3 has 14 amino acids.

The chain combines TRBV2 with TRBJ1-5, with D possibly matching TRBD1 (5 bases). The CDR3 contains 14 residues. Germline V CDR1 and CDR2: SNHLY, FYNNEI. Between the trimmed V and J ends, which lost 4 bases and 4 bases, there was a span of 11 bases. CDR3 loop: CASSASQVNQPQHF. The CDR3 DNA sequence: TGTGCCAGCAGTGCGTCACAGGTTAATCAGCCCCAGCATTTT.

This clone has a single count. CDR3 nucleotide sequence: TGTGCCAGCAGTTACGGGCAGGGGGCGAACACTGAAGCTTTCTTT. Translating it yields CASSYGQGANTEAFF. The chain employs TRBV6-6 and TRBJ1-1, with TRBD1 identical over 8 bases. From germline, CDR1 is MNHNY and CDR2 SVGAGI (reference sequence). The CDR3 consists of 15 residues. The V and J ends lost 2 bases and 1 base, in that order; junction bases with no gene match: 3.

The rearrangement links TRBV7-9 to TRBJ1-1, with D possibly TRBD1 on 5 matching bases. V lost 2 bases, J lost 5 bases, and 9 bases lay in between. The CDR3 has 13 amino acids. The V gene's germline CDR1 is SEHNR and CDR2 FQNEAQ (reference sequence). The CDR3 protein is CASSLLGVTEAFF. The CDR3 DNA reads as TGTGCCAGCAGCTTACTAGGGGTAACTGAAGCTTTCTTT.

The chain carries TRBV11-2 and TRBJ2-1, with a weak D call TRBD2 (7 bases). The CDR3 is 16 residues long. Germline V CDR1 and CDR2: SGHAT, FQNNGV. V lost 2 bases to trimming and J lost 7 bases, with 18 bases between them. Here the CDR3 DNA reads TGTGCCAGCAGCTTATTTTCGGGGGGCTGGGGGAATGAGCAGTTCTTC. Translation gives CASSLFSGGWGNEQFF.

This chain connects TRBV19 to TRBJ2-1; 10 bases line up with TRBD2. Germline-derived CDR1 and CDR2 are LNHDA and SQIVND (reference sequence). The CDR3 is 15 residues long. V shed 7 bases, J shed 0 bases, and the junction held 3 bases outside the gene matches. The CDR3 sequence: CASIASGSSYNEQFF. In DNA form, the CDR3 reads TGTGCCAGTATTGCTAGCGGGAGCTCCTACAATGAGCAGTTCTTC.

There are a few counts of this clone. The genes are TRBV19 and TRBJ1-1; TRBD1 aligns across 7 bases. With V trimmed by 4 bases and J by 1 base, 6 bases remained unmatched. The CDR3 totals 15 residues. CDR1 and CDR2 from the germline V gene are LNHDA and SQIVND (reference sequence). The CDR3: CASSTQTGSNTEAFF. CDR3 nucleotide sequence: TGTGCCAGTAGTACCCAGACAGGGTCGAACACTGAAGCTTTCTTT.